A selection of T cell receptor beta chains follows, all from one sample in a study of T cells after yellow fever vaccination. MiXCR was run by TCRdb on the 5' RACE reads, yielding one entry per CDR3 protein. Among 250,000 to 300,000 distinct CDR3 sequences listed, 10% to 15% were seen once. Material: CD4+ T cells sorted from PBMCs, obtained 45 days after the yellow fever booster vaccination. These TCRs come from a man aged 25-45 years who received the YFV17D yellow fever vaccine. CDR3s include the opening cysteine and the closing phenylalanine or tryptophan. A D gene is named only where the DNA matches it firmly. Expanded clones get a size class; other rows say once, few or many, or leave the size out.

CDR3 DNA: TGTGCCAGCAGCCCAGGCCCCACTAGCAATGAGCAGTTCTTC
CDR3 protein: CASSPGPTSNEQFF
V gene: TRBV7-2
D gene: NA
J gene: TRBJ2-1
clone size: few

CDR3 DNA: TGCAGTGCTGCTACTAGCGGCCAAGAGACCCAGTACTTC
CDR3 protein: CSAATSGQETQYF
V gene: TRBV20-1
D gene: TRBD2
J gene: TRBJ2-5
clone size: NA

CDR3 DNA: TGTGCCATCAGTGAGTCGACGGCCAACGTCCTGACTTTC
CDR3 protein: CAISESTANVLTF
V gene: TRBV10-3
D gene: NA
J gene: TRBJ2-6
clone size: NA

CDR3 DNA: TGCAGTGCTAGAGAGGAGGGGGTAGGAAACACCATATATTTT
CDR3 protein: CSAREEGVGNTIYF
V gene: TRBV20-1
D gene: NA
J gene: TRBJ1-3
clone size: few

CDR3 DNA: TGTGCCAGCAGCGCGTACACTGAAGCTTTCTTT
CDR3 protein: CASSAYTEAFF
V gene: TRBV6-5
D gene: NA
J gene: TRBJ1-1
clone size: NA

CDR3 DNA: TGTGCCAGCAGCTCCGGAGCAGTCAACGAGCAGTACTTC
CDR3 protein: CASSSGAVNEQYF
V gene: TRBV14
D gene: NA
J gene: TRBJ2-7
clone size: NA

CDR3 DNA: TGTGCCAGCAGTTCTTCCCAAAACACTGAAGCTTTCTTT
CDR3 protein: CASSSSQNTEAFF
V gene: TRBV12-3/TRBV12-4
D gene: NA
J gene: TRBJ1-1
clone size: NA

CDR3 DNA: TGTGCCAGCAGCCTAGATTTTTTACAACGGGAGACCCAGTACTTC
CDR3 protein: CASSLDFLQRETQYF
V gene: TRBV7-9
D gene: NA
J gene: TRBJ2-5
clone size: NA

CDR3 DNA: TGCAGTTTACGGAGTTCAAAGGACTACAATGAGCAGTTCTTC
CDR3 protein: CSLRSSKDYNEQFF
V gene: TRBV20-1
D gene: NA
J gene: TRBJ2-1
clone size: NA

CDR3 DNA: TGTGCCAGCAGCTTAGTTGGCGGGTTATACGAGCAGTACTTC
CDR3 protein: CASSLVGGLYEQYF
V gene: TRBV7-2
D gene: NA
J gene: TRBJ2-7
clone size: NA

CDR3 DNA: TGCAGCGCGGGGACGTTTAACAATGAGCAGTTCTTC
CDR3 protein: CSAGTFNNEQFF
V gene: TRBV29-1
D gene: NA
J gene: TRBJ2-1
clone size: few

CDR3 DNA: TGCGCCAGCAGCGAGGGGACAGATAGGAATGAGCAGTTCTTC
CDR3 protein: CASSEGTDRNEQFF
V gene: TRBV5-1
D gene: TRBD1
J gene: TRBJ2-1
clone size: NA

CDR3 DNA: TGCAGCGTTGTCGGGACAGGGGTATACACCGGGGAGCTGTTTTTT
CDR3 protein: CSVVGTGVYTGELFF
V gene: TRBV29-1
D gene: TRBD1
J gene: TRBJ2-2
clone size: few

CDR3 DNA: TGCAGCGTCCTAGGGGTGCGCCAACAAGAGACCCAGTACTTC
CDR3 protein: CSVLGVRQQETQYF
V gene: TRBV29-1
D gene: NA
J gene: TRBJ2-5
clone size: NA

CDR3 DNA: TGTGCCAGCAGTGCTAAGAGGGTCCCAGATACGCAGTATTTT
CDR3 protein: CASSAKRVPDTQYF
V gene: TRBV25-1
D gene: NA
J gene: TRBJ2-3
clone size: NA

CDR3 DNA: TGCAGTGCCCCCCGGATGTCGGCGGGAAACACCATATACTTT
CDR3 protein: CSAPRMSAGNTIYF
V gene: TRBV20-1
D gene: NA
J gene: TRBJ1-3
clone size: NA

CDR3 DNA: TGCAGTGCTAGGTACGGCGGGAGCGGGGAAGCTTTCTTT
CDR3 protein: CSARYGGSGEAFF
V gene: TRBV20-1
D gene: NA
J gene: TRBJ1-1
clone size: NA

CDR3 DNA: TGTGCCAGCAGTTACCGGGACAGGGGTACCTACGAGCAGTACTTC
CDR3 protein: CASSYRDRGTYEQYF
V gene: TRBV6-5
D gene: TRBD1
J gene: TRBJ2-7
clone size: NA

CDR3 DNA: TGTGCCAGCGGTATGAAGCCGAACACTGAAGCTTTCTTT
CDR3 protein: CASGMKPNTEAFF
V gene: TRBV12-3/TRBV12-4
D gene: NA
J gene: TRBJ1-1
clone size: NA

CDR3 DNA: TGTGCCAGCAGTTACTCTCCCGGGGGAAGGAATTCACCCCTCCACTTT
CDR3 protein: CASSYSPGGRNSPLHF
V gene: TRBV6-5
D gene: NA
J gene: TRBJ1-6
clone size: NA

CDR3 DNA: TGTGCCAGCAGCTTACAGGGGGCGAGGACTGAAGCTTTCTTT
CDR3 protein: CASSLQGARTEAFF
V gene: TRBV7-2
D gene: TRBD1
J gene: TRBJ1-1
clone size: few

CDR3 DNA: TGTGCCAGCAGCACTAGCGGCACCTACGAGCAGTACTTC
CDR3 protein: CASSTSGTYEQYF
V gene: TRBV5-1
D gene: TRBD2
J gene: TRBJ2-7
clone size: many

CDR3 DNA: TGCAGCGTTTTGGGGAGCGGGTTCGATACGCAGTATTTT
CDR3 protein: CSVLGSGFDTQYF
V gene: TRBV29-1
D gene: NA
J gene: TRBJ2-3
clone size: few

CDR3 DNA: TGCAGTGCTAGTGGTCGGGGGAACATTGAGCAGTACTTC
CDR3 protein: CSASGRGNIEQYF
V gene: TRBV20-1
D gene: NA
J gene: TRBJ2-7
clone size: many

CDR3 DNA: TGTGCCACCAGCAGAGCACGCGGGGGAACACTCACCAAAAACATTCAGTACTTC
CDR3 protein: CATSRARGGTLTKNIQYF
V gene: TRBV15
D gene: TRBD2
J gene: TRBJ2-4
clone size: NA

CDR3 DNA: TGTGCCAGCAGGGGCGACAGGGGGGCTAATAAGCAGTTCTTC
CDR3 protein: CASRGDRGANKQFF
V gene: TRBV7-8
D gene: TRBD1
J gene: TRBJ2-1
clone size: NA

CDR3 DNA: TGCGCCAGCAGCTACGGGACTAAGGCCTACAATGAGCAGTTCTTC
CDR3 protein: CASSYGTKAYNEQFF
V gene: TRBV5-1
D gene: TRBD2
J gene: TRBJ2-1
clone size: few

CDR3 DNA: TGCAGTGCTAGATACGACAGGGGAAATCAGCCCCAGCATTTT
CDR3 protein: CSARYDRGNQPQHF
V gene: TRBV20-1
D gene: TRBD1
J gene: TRBJ1-5
clone size: few

CDR3 DNA: TGTGCCAGCAGTTTACACGGGAGAAAGGTGACCGGGGAGCTGTTTTTT
CDR3 protein: CASSLHGRKVTGELFF
V gene: TRBV12-3/TRBV12-4
D gene: NA
J gene: TRBJ2-2
clone size: NA

CDR3 DNA: TGTGCCAGCAGCTGGACACTGCGGGACTATGGCTACACCTTC
CDR3 protein: CASSWTLRDYGYTF
V gene: TRBV6-2/TRBV6-3
D gene: NA
J gene: TRBJ1-2
clone size: NA

CDR3 DNA: TGTGCCAGCAGCTCAAGGACTAGCGGGAATAGAAATGAGCAGTTCTTC
CDR3 protein: CASSSRTSGNRNEQFF
V gene: TRBV6-2/TRBV6-3
D gene: TRBD2
J gene: TRBJ2-1
clone size: few

CDR3 DNA: TGCGCCAGCAGCCAAGATGCGACTCGTCAGCAGTTCTTC
CDR3 protein: CASSQDATRQQFF
V gene: TRBV4-3
D gene: NA
J gene: TRBJ2-1
clone size: few

CDR3 DNA: TGTGCCAGCAGCATAGCGGGCTCCGGGGAGACCCAGTACTTC
CDR3 protein: CASSIAGSGETQYF
V gene: TRBV5-6
D gene: TRBD2
J gene: TRBJ2-5
clone size: NA

CDR3 DNA: TGTGCCTCCCTCATCAGCGCTAACACCGGGGAGCTGTTTTTT
CDR3 protein: CASLISANTGELFF
V gene: TRBV12-3/TRBV12-4
D gene: NA
J gene: TRBJ2-2
clone size: NA

CDR3 DNA: TGTGCCACGCAGGCAGACTCCTACGAGCAGTACTTC
CDR3 protein: CATQADSYEQYF
V gene: TRBV5-5
D gene: NA
J gene: TRBJ2-7
clone size: few

CDR3 DNA: TGTGCCAGCAGCTTACAGGCGTTGAAGTACAATGAGCAGTTCTTC
CDR3 protein: CASSLQALKYNEQFF
V gene: TRBV7-2
D gene: NA
J gene: TRBJ2-1
clone size: NA

CDR3 DNA: TGTGCCAGCAGCCAGCATACGACAGGGGTAAGACCAGATACGCAGTATTTT
CDR3 protein: CASSQHTTGVRPDTQYF
V gene: TRBV3-1
D gene: TRBD1
J gene: TRBJ2-3
clone size: NA

CDR3 DNA: TGCGCCAGCAGCTACCGACAGGGGATAAACACTGAAGCTTTCTTT
CDR3 protein: CASSYRQGINTEAFF
V gene: TRBV5-1
D gene: TRBD1
J gene: TRBJ1-1
clone size: NA

CDR3 DNA: TGCGCCAGCAGCCAAGGACTCTCGCGGATCACAGATACGCAGTATTTT
CDR3 protein: CASSQGLSRITDTQYF
V gene: TRBV4-3
D gene: NA
J gene: TRBJ2-3
clone size: NA

CDR3 DNA: TGTGCCAGCAGTGAAGGTCTGGGCAATCAGCCCCAGCATTTT
CDR3 protein: CASSEGLGNQPQHF
V gene: TRBV25-1
D gene: NA
J gene: TRBJ1-5
clone size: NA

CDR3 DNA: TGCAGCGTTGATCTCCCTCAAGAGACCCAGTACTTC
CDR3 protein: CSVDLPQETQYF
V gene: TRBV29-1
D gene: NA
J gene: TRBJ2-5
clone size: NA

CDR3 DNA: TGCAGTGCTAGAGACCCCCGTGGTAGCGGGGATGAGCAGTTCTTC
CDR3 protein: CSARDPRGSGDEQFF
V gene: TRBV20-1
D gene: TRBD2
J gene: TRBJ2-1
clone size: few

CDR3 DNA: TGTGCCACCAGCCGCCGCGGACAATCCTACGAGCAGTACTTC
CDR3 protein: CATSRRGQSYEQYF
V gene: TRBV15
D gene: NA
J gene: TRBJ2-7
clone size: NA

CDR3 DNA: TGTGCCAGCAGCAGGACTAGCGGGAGCCCCAGCACAGATACGCAGTATTTT
CDR3 protein: CASSRTSGSPSTDTQYF
V gene: TRBV14
D gene: TRBD2
J gene: TRBJ2-3
clone size: few

CDR3 DNA: TGTGCCAGCAAGAGAGGGGACACAAGAACCGGGGAGCTGTTTTTT
CDR3 protein: CASKRGDTRTGELFF
V gene: TRBV12-3/TRBV12-4
D gene: NA
J gene: TRBJ2-2
clone size: few